A selection of T cell receptor beta chains follows, all from one sample in a study of glioma-infiltrating T cells. Using its own MiXCR run on the multiplex PCR reads, TCRdb lists one record per CDR3 protein. This table has around 130,000 distinct CDR3 sequences, approximately 26% appearing once. Specimen: glioma tissue, nonneoplastic brain tissue, or PBMCs (not recorded which). These receptors originate from a human donor with low-grade glioma or glioblastoma, undergoing nonglioma brain surgery, or in good health (not recorded which). Each CDR3 is given with its conserved first and last residue. A D gene is named only where the DNA matches it firmly. The listing skips clone size in some rows; elsewhere it reads once, few, many or a size class.

j_call | d_call | clone_size | v_call | cdr3_nt | cdr3_aa
TRBJ1-1 | . | few | TRBV30 | TGTGCCTGGAGTCGGCTTTTCGGAGCTTTCTTT | CAWSRLFGAFF
TRBJ2-1 | . | . | TRBV24-1 | TGTGCCACCAGTGACCACGGACACCTCAATGAGCAGTTCTTC | CATSDHGHLNEQFF
TRBJ2-3 | TRBD2 | . | TRBV12-3/TRBV12-4 | TGTGCCAGCAGTTTTCTCATCAGCGGGGGTAGAGATACGCAGTATTTT | CASSFLISGGRDTQYF
TRBJ1-2 | TRBD1 | few | TRBV20-1 | TGCAGTGCTCCCCACCCGAGAAAAGACAGGGGAAGTGGCTACACCTTC | CSAPHPRKDRGSGYTF
TRBJ2-3 | TRBD2 | . | TRBV11-2 | TGTGCCAGCAGCTCGGGACTAGCGGGGGTTACGCAGTATTTT | CASSSGLAGVTQYF
TRBJ1-2 | . | . | TRBV24-1 | TGTGCCACCAGTGATCCCCGGACTGGAGGCTACACCTTC | CATSDPRTGGYTF
TRBJ1-5 | . | many | TRBV28 | TGTGCCAGCAGTTTGGTGGGGAGTCAGCCCCAGCATTTT | CASSLVGSQPQHF
TRBJ1-4 | TRBD1 | medium-sized | TRBV20-1 | TGCAGTGCTGGGGGACAGGGAGGAGAAAAACTGTTTTTT | CSAGGQGGEKLFF
TRBJ1-1 | . | . | TRBV11-2 | TGTGCCAGCAGCTTAGGTCGTGGACGGGAAGCTTTCTTT | CASSLGRGREAFF
TRBJ2-3 | . | . | TRBV20-1 | TGCAGTGCTAGGGCCCCGGGACGGAACACAGATACGCAGTATTTT | CSARAPGRNTDTQYF
TRBJ1-2 | TRBD1 | many | TRBV27 | TGTGCCAGCAGCTACAGCCCCCGACAGGGTGGCTATGGCTACACCTTC | CASSYSPRQGGYGYTF
TRBJ1-4 | . | many | TRBV27 | TGTGCCAGCAGTTCTATTTTGGGAACTAATGAAAAACTGTTTTTT | CASSSILGTNEKLFF
TRBJ2-3 | TRBD1 | many | TRBV20-1 | TGCAGTGTGCAGGACAGGGGCACAGATACGCAGTATTTT | CSVQDRGTDTQYF
TRBJ2-3 | TRBD2 | . | TRBV7-2 | TGTGCCAGCGAGCGGGGGGGAAGCACAGATACGCAGTATTTT | CASERGGSTDTQYF
TRBJ2-5 | . | many | TRBV24-1 | TGTGCCACCAGTGAGCCGGGCACGCGCGAGACCCAGTACTTC | CATSEPGTRETQYF
TRBJ1-3 | TRBD1 | . | TRBV7-6 | TGTGCCAGCAGCCTGGCAGGGGGTGGAAACACCATATATTTT | CASSLAGGGNTIYF
TRBJ1-4 | TRBD1 | . | TRBV28 | TGTGCCAGCAGTCCGCCGACAGGGGAGAAGGAAAAACTGTTTTTT | CASSPPTGEKEKLFF
TRBJ1-5 | . | few | TRBV4-1 | TGTGCCAGCAGCCCAACCGTGGGGAGTCAGCCCCAGCATTTT | CASSPTVGSQPQHF
TRBJ2-1 | . | . | TRBV19 | TGTGCCAGTAGCAGACGGTACAATGAGCAGTTCTTC | CASSRRYNEQFF
TRBJ2-3 | TRBD1 | many | TRBV7-9 | TGTGCCAGCAGCCCCCAGTCCCCAGGGACAGTCATCAGCACAGATACGCAGTATTTT | CASSPQSPGTVISTDTQYF
TRBJ2-5 | . | . | TRBV6-6 | TGTGCCAGCAGTTACAAACGGATAGGTCAAGAGACCCAGTACTTC | CASSYKRIGQETQYF
TRBJ1-1 | . | . | TRBV19 | TGTGCCAGTAGTATTGGAGTTATGAACACTGAAGCTTTCTTT | CASSIGVMNTEAFF
TRBJ1-3 | . | . | TRBV7-3 | TGTGCCAGCAGCCGGACCGGGAACTCTGGAAACACCATATATTTT | CASSRTGNSGNTIYF
TRBJ1-6 | . | . | TRBV19 | TGTGCCAGTAGAACTGACAGCGGCCTTAATTCACCCCTCCACTTT | CASRTDSGLNSPLHF
TRBJ2-2 | . | many | TRBV6-1 | TGTGCCAGCAGGTGGGAAAACACCGGGGAGCTGTTTTTT | CASRWENTGELFF
TRBJ1-6 | . | many | TRBV6-1 | TGTGCCAGCAGCCCCCACAGGTCACCCCTCCACTTT | CASSPHRSPLHF
TRBJ2-2 | . | few | TRBV2 | TGTGCCAGCAGTGTACACAGTTCGAACACCGGGGAGCTGTTTTTT | CASSVHSSNTGELFF
TRBJ1-3 | . | many | TRBV7-2 | TGTGCCAGCAGCTTAGGGACGGGTAGCTCTGGAAACACCATATATTTT | CASSLGTGSSGNTIYF
TRBJ1-1 | TRBD1 | few | TRBV5-1 | TGCGCCAGCAGCTTGCCCAAGACAGGGGGATTGAACACTGAAGCTTTCTTT | CASSLPKTGGLNTEAFF
TRBJ2-1 | TRBD2 | few | TRBV19 | TGTGCCAGTAGTCGGACTAGCGGGGGGACGTATGAGCAGTTCTTC | CASSRTSGGTYEQFF